The 21 T cell receptor beta chains given below trace back to one sample, sequenced in a study of human T cells and chemical hapten exposure. The time point was: patch test 3, about 24 weeks after DPC sensitization. The treatment denotes: therapeutic diphenylcyclopropenone sensitization with weekly scalp DPC. MiXCR, run by TCRdb on the RACE reads, gives a single entry per CDR3 protein. This table holds some 74,000 distinct CDR3 sequences, around 13% found once. Source: whole blood, taken in connection with sensitization to the hapten diphenylcyclopropenone (DPC). The receptors stem from a woman aged 45-59 years with alopecia areata. Some clones in this sample may be carry-over from other donors' samples.

The table lists this clonotype with many counts. The rearrangement uses TRBV4-2 and TRBJ1-2; tentative D call: TRBD1 (5 bases). In germline, CDR1 is LGHNA, CDR2 YNFKEQ. Trimming removed 4 bases from V and 3 bases from J, with 18 bases in between. The CDR3 has 16 amino acids. CDR3 loop: CASSPADGTDYYGYTF. CDR3 nucleotide sequence: TGTGCCAGCAGCCCTGCAGACGGGACCGACTACTATGGCTACACCTTC.

This clonotype came up many times. The CDR3 loop reads CSVVERSEAFF. In DNA, the CDR3 is TGCAGCGTTGTGGAGAGGAGTGAAGCTTTCTTT. The chain couples TRBV29-1 to TRBJ1-1; D gene unclear. Trimming left V 4 bases short and J 7 bases short, with 10 bases between. Looked up from germline, CDR1 is SQVTM and CDR2 is ANQGSEA. CDR3 size: 11 residues.

This clonotype showed up just a few times. The chain joins TRBV7-9 to TRBJ1-1; tentative D call: TRBD1 (6 bases). CDR1 is SEHNR, CDR2 FQNEAQ, per germline (reference sequence). V lost 5 bases, J lost 8 bases, and 18 bases lay in between. The CDR3 contains 14 residues. CDR3 sequence: CASSPEAGAEEAFF. The CDR3 DNA is TGTGCCAGCAGCCCAGAGGCGGGGGCCGAAGAAGCTTTCTTT.

This clonotype was found many times. The chain has TRBV3-1 and TRBJ1-1; unclear D gene. The V gene's germline CDR1 is LGHDT and CDR2 YNNKEL (reference sequence). V was clipped by 1 base and J by 7 bases, with 7 bases between them. The length of the CDR3 is 12 residues. This CDR3 is CASSQVRSEAFF. The CDR3 coding sequence is TGTGCCAGCAGCCAAGTAAGGAGTGAAGCTTTCTTT.

The rearrangement links TRBV27 to TRBJ1-5; 8 bases line up with TRBD1. The V gene's germline CDR1 is MNHEY and CDR2 SMNVEV (reference sequence). The CDR3 is made up of 15 amino acids. V lost 2 bases to trimming and J lost 2 bases; unmatched junction nucleotides: 2. In DNA, the CDR3 is TGTGCCAGCAGTTTAGACAGGGGAGGCAATCAGCCCCAGCATTTT. Its protein product is CASSLDRGGNQPQHF.

This clonotype showed up just a few times. The CDR3 spells CASSLLGSAEAFF. CDR3 nucleotide sequence: TGTGCCAGCAGTCTTTTGGGGTCCGCTGAAGCTTTCTTT. V gene TRBV6-2 or TRBV6-3 combines with J gene TRBJ1-1, with no clear D. V was cut by 5 bases and J by 6 bases, with 13 bases left in between. The CDR3 runs to 13 residues. Germline V lookup: CDR1 MNHEY, CDR2 SVGEGT.

This clonotype was counted ten times or more. The CDR3 protein is CSARLPASSGYLYEQYF. The CDR3 bases are TGCAGTGCTAGACTCCCAGCGTCCTCCGGGTACCTCTACGAGCAGTACTTC. The chain has TRBV20-1 and TRBJ2-7; D not resolved. This CDR3 has 17 residues. Germline-derived CDR1 and CDR2 are DFQATT and SNEGSKA (reference sequence). V was pared by 2 bases and J by 3 bases, with 23 bases between.

The genes are TRBV14 and TRBJ2-7; no clear D. Germline CDR1 reads SGHDN; CDR2 reads FVKESK. The CDR3 is 14 residues long. With 4 bases removed from V and 5 bases from J, the gap between germline ends came to 15 bases. The CDR3 protein is CASSPSLKGNEQYF. Here the CDR3 DNA reads TGTGCCAGCAGCCCGAGTCTCAAGGGCAACGAGCAGTACTTC.

This clonotype was picked up many times. This chain links TRBV19 with TRBJ2-3; no firm D call. The V end was cut by 7 bases, the J end by 0 bases, with 5 bases between. This CDR3 is built from 12 residues. CDR1 and CDR2 from the germline V gene are LNHDA and SQIVND (reference sequence). CDR3 loop: CASIGSTDTQYF. The CDR3 DNA sequence: TGTGCCAGTATTGGAAGCACAGATACGCAGTATTTT.

This clonotype has just a few counts. The gene calls are TRBV7-6 and TRBJ2-2, with 10 bases lining up with TRBD2. There are 16 residues in the CDR3. Germline CDR1 is SGHVS and CDR2 is FNYEAQ. V shed 5 bases, J shed 0 bases, and the junction held 3 bases outside the gene matches. This CDR3 reads CASSKGLAANTGELFF. Written as DNA, the CDR3 is TGTGCCAGCAGCAAAGGACTAGCGGCGAACACCGGGGAGCTGTTTTTT.

This clonotype was counted many times. V and J are TRBV5-8 and TRBJ2-6, with D possibly matching TRBD2 (6 bases). CDR3 length equals 17 residues. Germline CDR1 and CDR2: SGHTS and YDEGEE. CDR3 DNA: TGTGGAGGAACAACGGGCGGGGTTCTTTCTGGGGCCAACGTCCTGACTTTC. Translation: CGGTTGGVLSGANVLTF.

This clonotype has a count of ten or more. The rearrangement joins TRBV11-2 to TRBJ2-7, with D perhaps TRBD1 or TRBD2 (5 bases each). This CDR3 spans 15 amino acids. The germline CDR1 and CDR2 sequences are SGHAT and FQNNGV. V was cut by 3 bases and J by 2 bases, with 14 bases left in between. Written as DNA, the CDR3 is TGTGCCAGCAGCTTGACCGGGACGCCACCCTACGAGCAGTACTTC. Translated, it gives CASSLTGTPPYEQYF.

This clonotype was seen at least ten times. This chain connects TRBV29-1 to TRBJ2-7; 7 nucleotides line up with TRBD1. This CDR3 spans 14 amino acids. Germline V CDR1 and CDR2: SQVTM, ANQGSEA. V dropped 5 bases and J dropped 0; count of bases not matched to a gene: 7. CDR3 sequence reads: CSVSHRGSSYEQYF. As DNA, the CDR3 is TGCAGCGTTTCCCACAGGGGTAGCTCCTACGAGCAGTACTTC.

The sample holds a few counts of this clonotype. This sequence joins TRBV19 and TRBJ2-3; a weak D match, TRBD1 (6 bases). CDR1 LNHDA and CDR2 SQIVND come from the germline V gene (reference sequence). This CDR3 contains 15 residues. Trimming shortened V by 6 bases and J by 4 bases, and 17 bases separated the two germline ends. CDR3 in amino acids: CASRARGIGADTQYF. The CDR3 nucleotides are TGTGCCAGTAGAGCGAGGGGGATTGGCGCAGATACGCAGTATTTT.

This clonotype was counted at least ten times. This chain uses TRBV21-1 with TRBJ1-5; the D call TRBD1 from the table was never checked on the DNA. TRBV21-1 represents a pseudogene. The CDR3 totals 16 residues. The CDR3 bases are TGTGCCAGCAGCCTGTCGGATGCTCGGGGCAATCAGCCCCAGCATTTT. Translating it yields CASSLSDARGNQPQHF.

This sequence joins TRBV7-9 and TRBJ2-3, with D maybe TRBD1 (6 bases). CDR3 size: 17 residues. Trimming removed 6 bases at V and 0 bases at J, with 19 bases between. From germline, CDR1 is SEHNR and CDR2 FQNEAQ (reference sequence). The CDR3 is CASSHQDSFFSTDTQYF. CDR3 in DNA: TGTGCCAGCAGTCACCAGGACAGCTTCTTTAGCACAGATACGCAGTATTTT.

This clonotype was seen many times. The genes are TRBV6-5 and TRBJ2-2, with D perhaps TRBD2 (6 bases). Trimming took 4 bases from V and 6 from J, leaving 15 bases between them. The germline CDR1 and CDR2 sequences are MNHEY and SVGAGI. CDR3 length: 15 residues. CDR3 sequence (DNA): TGTGCCAGCAGTTTGGCACTAGCTCGGGCCGGGGAGCTGTTTTTT. Translation gives CASSLALARAGELFF.

The CDR3 protein is CSVERTSTRDTQYF. The CDR3 DNA follows: TGCAGCGTTGAACGGACTAGCACCAGAGATACGCAGTATTTT. The V call is TRBV29-1, the J call TRBJ2-3; 8 positions match TRBD2. The ends lost 2 bases at V and 5 bases at J; junction bases unmatched: 6. Germline CDR1 SQVTM, CDR2 ANQGSEA. This CDR3 contains 14 residues.

This clonotype was seen at least ten times. The chain couples TRBV5-5 to TRBJ2-7, with no clear D. The CDR3 runs to 13 residues. The germline V gene encodes CDR1 SGHKS and CDR2 YYEKEE (reference sequence). V lost 4 bases to trimming and J lost 3 bases, with 11 bases between them. The DNA of the CDR3 is TGTGCCAGCAGCCAGGAACACGGCTACGAGCAGTACTTC. It yields the protein CASSQEHGYEQYF.

This clonotype has a count of ten or more. The CDR3 coding sequence is TGTGCCAGCAGCTCTTCAGATACGCAGTATTTT. Protein sequence: CASSSSDTQYF. This chain joins TRBV7-9 and TRBJ2-3, with D uncertain. This CDR3 region has 11 residues. V was pared by 4 bases and J by 4 bases, with 3 bases between. Germline V gives CDR1 SEHNR, CDR2 FQNEAQ (reference sequence).

V is TRBV29-1 and J is TRBJ2-3; no reliable D call. The CDR3 is made up of 11 amino acids. CDR1 and CDR2 from the germline V gene are SQVTM and ANQGSEA. V lost 5 bases to trimming and J lost 3 bases, with 6 bases between them. CDR3 amino acids: CSVRMTDTQYF. CDR3 sequence (DNA): TGCAGCGTTAGGATGACAGATACGCAGTATTTT.